This entry describes one T cell receptor (beta chain). Profiling relied on immunoSEQ multiplex PCR, and the TCRdb table lists in-frame clones only, not all of them. Of 80,000 to 100,000 clones in the sample, over 70% were seen once. This sample was included in a study of blood T cell repertoires in COVID-19. Study details: Samples representing acute and convalescent COVID-19 were sourced from the United States, Italy and Spain. PBMCs, B-cell-depleted T cells, or T cells were the source of the cDNA or gDNA that made up the material.

Germline trimming cut 3 bases from V and 7 bases from J; bases unmatched to any gene: 6. There are 13 residues in the CDR3. Germline CDR1 is SGHRS and CDR2 is YFSETQ. The sequence derives from a human donor in a cohort sampled during active COVID-19. Sequenced: peripheral blood. The chain couples TRBV5-1 to TRBJ1-1, with 7 bases aligning to TRBD1. CDR3 bases: TGCGCCAGCAGCTCGGGGACAGCCTATGAAGCTTTCTTT. It encodes CASSSGTAYEAFF.